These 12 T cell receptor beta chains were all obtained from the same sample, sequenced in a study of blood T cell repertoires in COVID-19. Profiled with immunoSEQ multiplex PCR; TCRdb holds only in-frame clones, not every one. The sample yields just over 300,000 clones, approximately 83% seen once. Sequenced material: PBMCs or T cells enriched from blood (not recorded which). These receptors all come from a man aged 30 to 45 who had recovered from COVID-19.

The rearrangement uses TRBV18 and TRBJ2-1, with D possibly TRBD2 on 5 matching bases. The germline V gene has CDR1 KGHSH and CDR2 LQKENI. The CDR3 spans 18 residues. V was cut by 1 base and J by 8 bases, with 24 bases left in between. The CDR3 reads CASSPQDAGTVHLDEQFF. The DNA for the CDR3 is TGTGCCAGCTCACCACAGGACGCGGGCACTGTCCACCTCGATGAGCAGTTCTTC.

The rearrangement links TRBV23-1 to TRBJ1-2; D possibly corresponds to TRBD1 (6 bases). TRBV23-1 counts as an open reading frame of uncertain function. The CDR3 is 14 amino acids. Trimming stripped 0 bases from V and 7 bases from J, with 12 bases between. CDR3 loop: CASSQSPGVCGYTF. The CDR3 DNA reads TGCGCCAGCAGTCAATCTCCAGGGGTGTGTGGCTACACCTTC.

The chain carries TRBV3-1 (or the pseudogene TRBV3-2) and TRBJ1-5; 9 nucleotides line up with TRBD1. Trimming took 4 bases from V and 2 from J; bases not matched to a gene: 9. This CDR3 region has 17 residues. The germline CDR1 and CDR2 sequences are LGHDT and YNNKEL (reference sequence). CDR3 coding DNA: TGTGCCAGCAGCCCCGGGACAGGGACGAGTGGCAATCAGCCCCAGCATTTT. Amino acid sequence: CASSPGTGTSGNQPQHF.

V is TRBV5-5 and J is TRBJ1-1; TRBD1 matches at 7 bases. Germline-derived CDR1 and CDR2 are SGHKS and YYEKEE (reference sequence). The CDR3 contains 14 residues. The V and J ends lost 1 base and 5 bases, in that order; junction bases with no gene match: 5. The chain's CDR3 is CASSLTGAGTEAFF. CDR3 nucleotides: TGTGCCAGCAGCTTGACAGGGGCAGGGACTGAAGCTTTCTTT.

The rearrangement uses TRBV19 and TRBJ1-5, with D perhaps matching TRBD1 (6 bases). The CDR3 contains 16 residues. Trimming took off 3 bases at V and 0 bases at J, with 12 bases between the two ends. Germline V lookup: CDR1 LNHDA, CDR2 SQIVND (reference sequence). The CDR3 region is CASSILGTHSNQPQHF. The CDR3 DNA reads TGTGCCAGTAGTATTTTGGGGACACATAGCAATCAGCCCCAGCATTTT.

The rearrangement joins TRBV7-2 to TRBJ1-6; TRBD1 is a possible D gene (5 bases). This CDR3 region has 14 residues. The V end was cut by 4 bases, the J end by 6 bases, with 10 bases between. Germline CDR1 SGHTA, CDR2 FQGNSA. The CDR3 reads CASSWQGFNSPLHF. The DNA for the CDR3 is TGTGCCAGCAGCTGGCAGGGCTTTAATTCACCCCTCCACTTT. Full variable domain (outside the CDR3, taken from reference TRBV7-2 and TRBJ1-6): GAGVSQSPSNKVTEKGKDVELRCDPISGHTALYWYRQSLGQGLEFLIYFQGNSAPDKSGLPSDRFSAERTGGSVSTLTIQRTQQEDSAVYLCASSWQGFNSPLHFGNGTRLTVT.

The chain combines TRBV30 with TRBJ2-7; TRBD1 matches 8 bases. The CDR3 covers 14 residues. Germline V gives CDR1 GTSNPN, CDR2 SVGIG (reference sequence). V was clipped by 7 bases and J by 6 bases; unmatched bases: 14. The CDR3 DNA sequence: TGTGCCTCGGCCGCGGACAGGGCCAGGGTCGAGCAGTACTTC. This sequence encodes CASAADRARVEQYF.

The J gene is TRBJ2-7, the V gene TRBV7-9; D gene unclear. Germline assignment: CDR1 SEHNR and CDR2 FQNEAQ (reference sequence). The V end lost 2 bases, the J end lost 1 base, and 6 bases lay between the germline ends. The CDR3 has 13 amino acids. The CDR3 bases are TGTGCCAGCAGCTTAAAACAGTCCTACGAGCAGTACTTC. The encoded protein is CASSLKQSYEQYF.

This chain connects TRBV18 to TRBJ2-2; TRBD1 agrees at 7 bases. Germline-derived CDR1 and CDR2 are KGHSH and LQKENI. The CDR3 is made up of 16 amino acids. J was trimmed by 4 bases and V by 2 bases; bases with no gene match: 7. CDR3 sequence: CASSPNRDSVTGELFF. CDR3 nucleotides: TGTGCCAGCTCACCAAACCGGGACAGTGTCACCGGGGAGCTGTTTTTT.

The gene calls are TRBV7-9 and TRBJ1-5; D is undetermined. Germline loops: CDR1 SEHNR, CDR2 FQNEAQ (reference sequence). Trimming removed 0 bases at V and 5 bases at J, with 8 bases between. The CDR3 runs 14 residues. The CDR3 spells CASSLAGRDQPQHF. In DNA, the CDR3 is TGTGCCAGCAGCTTAGCCGGGCGGGATCAGCCCCAGCATTTT.

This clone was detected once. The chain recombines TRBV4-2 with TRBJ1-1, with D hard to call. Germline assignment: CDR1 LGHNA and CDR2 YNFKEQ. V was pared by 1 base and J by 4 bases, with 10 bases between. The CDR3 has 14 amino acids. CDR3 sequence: CASSQGTIVTEAFF. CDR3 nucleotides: TGTGCCAGCAGCCAAGGTACTATTGTCACTGAAGCTTTCTTT.

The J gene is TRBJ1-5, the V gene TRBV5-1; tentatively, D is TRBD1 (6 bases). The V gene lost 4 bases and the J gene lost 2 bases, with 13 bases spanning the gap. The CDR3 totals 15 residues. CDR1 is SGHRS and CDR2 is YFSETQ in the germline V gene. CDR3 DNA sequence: TGCGCCAGCAGCCCCGAACAGGGAGGCAATCAGCCCCAGCATTTT. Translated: CASSPEQGGNQPQHF.